The next 20 T cell receptor beta chains were all read from a single sample in a study of response to subunit inactivated influenza vaccine. TCRdb re-analysed the RT-PCR reads in MiXCR, keeping a single row per CDR3 protein. The table has fewer than 700,000 distinct CDR3 sequences, under 15% seen once. The sample in question was PBMCs from blood, obtained roughly 6 weeks after vaccination. These TCRs come from a man aged 45-65 years who received an inactivated influenza vaccine.

Worth noting for this clonotype: At one end, the junction sequence differs from germline, possibly due to a read error. The gene calls are TRBV7-9 and TRBJ2-4, with 9 bases that match TRBD1. The CDR3 covers 11 residues. Germline CDR1 and CDR2: SEHNR and FQNEAQ (reference sequence). CDR3: CASSDGTGMFF. The CDR3 region has the DNA TGTGCCAGCAGCGACGGGACAGGGATGTTCTTC.

The J gene is TRBJ2-1, the V gene TRBV18; D is perhaps TRBD2 (5 bases). CDR1 is KGHSH, CDR2 LQKENI, per germline. The CDR3 totals 13 residues. V gave up 6 bases and J gave up 8 bases, with 14 bases separating them. The CDR3 nucleotides read TGTGCCAGCTCTCCTTTACGTAGCGATGAGCAGTTCTTC. Amino acids: CASSPLRSDEQFF.

This chain links TRBV20-1 with TRBJ2-6; D is ambiguous. The CDR3 has 13 residues. In germline, CDR1 is DFQATT, CDR2 SNEGSKA (reference sequence). V lost 5 bases, J lost 4 bases, and 9 bases lay in between. Here the CDR3 reads CSADKPGANVLTF. DNA for the CDR3: TGCAGTGCTGACAAGCCCGGGGCCAACGTCCTGACTTTC.

This chain connects TRBV10-3 to TRBJ2-7, with TRBD2 as a possible D gene (5 bases). The V gene's germline CDR1 is ENHRY and CDR2 SYGVKD. The V and J ends lost 7 bases and 0 bases respectively, with 10 bases between them. This CDR3 contains 13 residues. The CDR3: CAITEGSSYEQYF. CDR3 DNA: TGTGCCATCACCGAGGGTAGCTCCTACGAGCAGTACTTC.

This clonotype was found many times. V usage is TRBV4-3 and J usage is TRBJ2-2, with D perhaps TRBD1 or TRBD2 (5 bases each). Germline V gene lookup returns CDR1 LGHNA and CDR2 YSLEER. Trimming cost V 2 bases and J 0 bases, with 10 bases left between them. The CDR3 covers 16 residues. In nucleotides, the CDR3 is TGCGCCAGCAGCCAACAGCCGGGACCGAACACCGGGGAGCTGTTTTTT. Its protein is CASSQQPGPNTGELFF.

J is TRBJ2-7 and V is TRBV7-9, with 8 bases that match TRBD1. CDR1 and CDR2 (germline): SEHNR, FQNEAQ (reference sequence). The CDR3 contains 16 residues. Germline trimming cut 1 base from V and 6 bases from J; bases unmatched to any gene: 11. The CDR3 DNA is TGTGCCAGCAGCTTAGGGACAGGGTGGGACATTTTCGAGCAGTACTTC. It yields the protein CASSLGTGWDIFEQYF.

V usage is TRBV5-5 and J usage is TRBJ1-5; a possible D gene is TRBD1 (5 bases). The CDR3 extends over 17 amino acids. CDR1 and CDR2 (germline): SGHKS, YYEKEE (reference sequence). The V gene lost 1 base and the J gene lost 0 bases, with 14 bases spanning the gap. The CDR3 protein is CASSLTLGDHSNQPQHF. The CDR3 DNA sequence: TGTGCCAGCAGCTTGACCCTCGGGGACCATAGCAATCAGCCCCAGCATTTT.

In its sample, this clonotype was seen many times. The rearrangement joins TRBV5-6 to TRBJ2-1; unclear D gene. This CDR3 is 12 amino acids long. Trimming cost V 3 bases and J 7 bases, with 8 bases left between them. The germline V gene has CDR1 SGHDT and CDR2 YYEEEE. The CDR3 DNA is TGTGCCAGCAGCTGGGGTCCTAATGAGCAGTTCTTC. Protein product: CASSWGPNEQFF.

This clonotype was counted between two and nine times. This chain connects TRBV29-1 to TRBJ2-5; the D gene is possibly TRBD1 (6 bases). Trimming removed 3 bases from V and 9 bases from J, with 20 bases in between. The germline gives CDR1 SQVTM, CDR2 ANQGSEA. This CDR3 is built from 14 residues. CDR3: CSVDPRDTVGAQYF. CDR3 sequence (DNA): TGCAGCGTTGACCCCCGGGACACGGTCGGGGCCCAGTACTTC.

The J gene is TRBJ2-5, the V gene TRBV11-2; the D gene is possibly TRBD2 (6 bases). Germline assignment: CDR1 SGHAT and CDR2 FQNNGV. V was cut by 3 bases and J by 5 bases, with 10 bases left in between. This CDR3 spans 13 amino acids. The chain's CDR3 is CASSFGGDETQYF. The CDR3, as DNA: TGTGCCAGCAGCTTTGGCGGGGACGAGACCCAGTACTTC.

This clonotype was seen many times. The rearrangement joins TRBV7-3 to TRBJ2-1; D is unclear. V lost 3 bases to trimming and J lost 1 base, with 10 bases between them. The CDR3 is 15 amino acids. CDR1 and CDR2 from the germline V gene are SGHTA and FQGTGA. In DNA form, the CDR3 reads TGTGCCAGCAGCTTCGAACACGCTTCCTACAATGAGCAGTTCTTC. This codes for CASSFEHASYNEQFF.

This clonotype turned up a few times. The chain uses TRBV12-3 or TRBV12-4 and TRBJ1-6; D unclear. The ends were cut back, 4 bases at V and 4 bases at J, with 17 bases in the middle. The CDR3 length is 17 residues. CDR3 amino acids: CASSSPGRGGYNSPLHF. The CDR3 region has the DNA TGTGCCAGCAGTTCCCCGGGGAGAGGAGGGTATAATTCACCCCTCCACTTT.

The V gene is TRBV5-1, the J gene TRBJ2-1; D possibly corresponds to TRBD2 (5 bases). Trimming shortened V by 0 bases and J by 5 bases, and 21 bases separated the two germline ends. CDR3 length equals 18 residues. Germline-derived CDR1 and CDR2 are SGHRS and YFSETQ. The CDR3 coding sequence is TGCGCCAGCAGCTTGGCGTGGAGCATGGGAGATAGGAACAATGAGCAGTTCTTC. This codes for CASSLAWSMGDRNNEQFF. The full variable domain, rest sourced from reference TRBV5-1 and TRBJ2-1, is KAGVTQTPRYLIKTRGQQVTLSCSPISGHRSVSWYQQTPGQGLQFLFEYFSETQRNKGNFPGRFSGRQFSNSRSEMNVSTLELGDSALYLCASSLAWSMGDRNNEQFFGPGTRLTVL.

This clonotype was counted many times. This chain links TRBV6-5 with TRBJ2-1, with 15 bases fitting TRBD2. Germline CDR1 is MNHEY and CDR2 is SVGAGI. Losses at the gene ends were 2 bases for V and 9 bases for J; bases not matched to a gene: 2. The CDR3 has 15 amino acids. The DNA for the CDR3 is TGTGCCAGCAGTTACGGGACTAGCGGGGGGACTGAGCAGTTCTTC. Amino acids: CASSYGTSGGTEQFF.

This clonotype was observed many times. The chain has TRBV7-2 and TRBJ1-1; weak D call: TRBD1 (5 bases). Germline V lookup: CDR1 SGHTA, CDR2 FQGNSA. Trimming took 4 bases from V and 11 from J, leaving 11 bases between them. CDR3 length: 11 residues. As DNA, the CDR3 is TGTGCCAGCAGCTCGGGTTGGGGGGCTTTCTTT. It encodes CASSSGWGAFF.

The chain joins TRBV7-9 to TRBJ1-2; D is undetermined. Per germline, CDR1 SEHNR and CDR2 FQNEAQ (reference sequence). Trimming took 1 base from V and 3 from J, leaving 6 bases between them. The CDR3 length is 13 residues. The CDR3 here is CASSLEADYGYTF. The CDR3 DNA is TGTGCCAGCAGCTTAGAAGCGGACTATGGCTACACCTTC.

The table lists this clonotype with many counts. The CDR3 region has the DNA TGTGCCAGCAGTTGGGACAGCAGCTCCTACGAGCAGTACTTC. Translating gives CASSWDSSSYEQYF. V gene TRBV6-5 combines with J gene TRBJ2-7, with 7 positions matching TRBD1. CDR3 length: 14 residues. Germline assignment: CDR1 MNHEY and CDR2 SVGAGI. With V trimmed by 4 bases and J by 0 bases, 3 bases remained unmatched.

This clonotype was counted a few times. The chain carries TRBV6-5 and TRBJ2-3; D not certain. The germline V gene has CDR1 MNHEY and CDR2 SVGAGI. V shed 2 bases and J shed 5 bases, with 2 bases lying between them. The CDR3 contains 11 residues. The CDR3 loop reads CASSYKDTQYF. DNA for the CDR3: TGTGCCAGCAGTTACAAAGATACGCAGTATTTT.

This chain joins TRBV20-1 and TRBJ1-2; D is undetermined. From germline, CDR1 is DFQATT and CDR2 SNEGSKA (reference sequence). Trimming stripped 6 bases from V and 0 bases from J, with 11 bases between. The CDR3 sequence is 13 residues long. CDR3 DNA sequence: TGCAGTGCCGCAGACGGCTCTAACTATGGCTACACCTTC. This translates into CSAADGSNYGYTF.

This clonotype was found a few times. An end of the junction does not agree with germline; a read error may underlie this. The CDR3 DNA is TGTGCCAGCAGCCAAGTAACAGGGGTGTTTCTACATTTT. Its translation: CASSQVTGVFLHF. The rearrangement uses TRBV4-2 and TRBJ2-3; 7 bases agree with TRBD1. This CDR3 comprises 13 residues. From germline, CDR1 is LGHNA and CDR2 YNFKEQ.